These 14 T cell receptor beta chains share one sample of origin, sequenced in a study of T cell repertoires in cytomegalovirus infection. TCRdb used MiXCR to reprocess the reads, holding one entry per CDR3 protein. Among 100,000 to 150,000 distinct CDR3 sequences listed, 32% were seen once. Their specific antigens are unknown. Sequencing was performed on CD8+ T cells from cultured PBMCs, taken from culture after CMV antigen stimulation. The receptors come from a human donor in good health (CMV status not recorded). Some clones in this sample may be carry-over from other donors' samples.

This clonotype was seen a few times. The chain employs TRBV4-1 and TRBJ2-3, with 8 bases identical to TRBD2. Germline V gene lookup returns CDR1 MGHRA and CDR2 YSYEKL. The CDR3 length is 16 residues. Losses at the gene ends were 3 bases for V and 0 bases for J; bases not matched to a gene: 5. The DNA of the CDR3 is TGCGCCAGCAGCCAGAGCGGGGGCCGGAGCACAGATACGCAGTATTTT. This encodes CASSQSGGRSTDTQYF.

Only a few counts were recorded for this clonotype. The chain links TRBV6-1 to TRBJ1-6; D is undetermined. The germline V and J ends were trimmed by 6 bases and 4 bases, with 25 bases remaining between them. CDR1 and CDR2 from the germline V gene are MNHNS and SASEGT. The CDR3 has 19 amino acids. This chain's CDR3 is CASSSGEGRSDIYNSPLHF. The DNA for the CDR3 is TGTGCCAGCAGCTCTGGGGAAGGCAGGTCCGATATATATAATTCACCCCTCCACTTT.

In its sample, this clonotype was seen a few times. This chain uses TRBV10-3 with TRBJ2-7; D unresolved. CDR1 and CDR2 (germline): ENHRY, SYGVKD. This CDR3 contains 17 residues. V was clipped by 2 bases and J by 4 bases, with 21 bases between them. The CDR3 here is CAISETSTWGTGYEQYF. As DNA, the CDR3 is TGTGCCATCAGTGAGACCAGTACCTGGGGAACCGGGTACGAGCAGTACTTC.

The rearrangement joins TRBV7-6 to TRBJ2-2; weak D call: TRBD1 (5 bases). Per germline, CDR1 SGHVS and CDR2 FNYEAQ. The CDR3 is 15 amino acids. V was cut by 3 bases and J by 0 bases, with 8 bases left in between. The CDR3 region is CASSLTAPNTGELFF. Written as DNA, the CDR3 is TGTGCCAGCAGCTTGACAGCGCCGAACACCGGGGAGCTGTTTTTT.

This clonotype was counted only a few times. The V and J genes are TRBV27 and TRBJ2-7; D may be TRBD1 (7 bases). Deletions cut 2 bases from V and 2 bases from J, with 10 bases between. The CDR3 sequence is 14 residues long. Per germline, CDR1 MNHEY and CDR2 SMNVEV (reference sequence). This CDR3 is CASSLGRGAYEQYF. CDR3 DNA sequence: TGTGCCAGCAGTTTAGGCAGGGGGGCCTACGAGCAGTACTTC.

The J gene is TRBJ1-5, the V gene TRBV3-1, with D hard to call. Deletions cut 1 base from V and 2 bases from J, with 3 bases between. Germline-derived CDR1 and CDR2 are LGHDT and YNNKEL (reference sequence). The CDR3 totals 13 residues. The CDR3 protein is CASSQGGNQPQHF. The CDR3 coding sequence is TGTGCCAGCAGCCAAGGAGGCAATCAGCCCCAGCATTTT.

This chain links TRBV6-1 with TRBJ1-2, with a tentative D call TRBD1 (5 bases). This CDR3 contains 13 residues. Germline lookup yields CDR1 MNHNS and CDR2 SASEGT. The V end was cut by 8 bases, the J end by 4 bases, with 14 bases between. CDR3 DNA sequence: TGTGCCAGCCTGGGGGGTATTAGCTATGGCTACACCTTC. As protein: CASLGGISYGYTF.

This chain links TRBV6-5 with TRBJ1-1; D ambiguous. The CDR3 spans 16 residues. Deletions cut 4 bases from V and 0 bases from J, with 15 bases between. Germline loops: CDR1 MNHEY, CDR2 SVGAGI. The DNA of the CDR3 is TGTGCCAGCAGTTTGATGTATTCGGGTATGAACACTGAAGCTTTCTTT. Translated, it gives CASSLMYSGMNTEAFF.

This chain links TRBV7-9 with TRBJ1-2; D remains unclear. Trimming left V 1 base short and J 8 bases short, with 8 bases between. Germline-derived CDR1 and CDR2 are SEHNR and FQNEAQ (reference sequence). This CDR3 is built from 12 residues. CDR3 protein: CASSLGPDGYTF. The CDR3 bases are TGTGCCAGCAGCTTAGGTCCGGACGGCTACACCTTC. Based on the CDR3 plus reference TRBV7-9 and TRBJ1-2, the full variable domain is DTGVSQNPRHKITKRGQNVTFRCDPISEHNRLYWYRQTLGQGPEFLTYFQNEAQLEKSRLLSDRFSAERPKGSFSTLEIQRTEQGDSAMYLCASSLGPDGYTFGSGTRLTVV.

The chain couples TRBV12-3 or TRBV12-4 to TRBJ2-5; TRBD1 aligns across 8 bases. Trimming at V came to 5 bases and at J to 0 bases, leaving 5 bases not matched to a gene. This CDR3 region has 15 residues. The CDR3 region is CASSQDREDQETQYF. The CDR3 DNA follows: TGTGCCAGCAGTCAGGACAGGGAGGACCAAGAGACCCAGTACTTC.

The chain uses TRBV7-2 and TRBJ2-1, with 7 bases fitting TRBD2. Germline V gene data show CDR1 as SGHTA and CDR2 as FQGNSA. V dropped 5 bases and J dropped 2; count of bases not matched to a gene: 3. CDR3 length equals 14 residues. This CDR3 is CASSPLAAYNEQFF. CDR3 coding DNA: TGTGCCAGCAGCCCTCTAGCGGCCTACAATGAGCAGTTCTTC.

This clonotype was detected many times. The chain carries TRBV6-5 and TRBJ2-1; 12 nucleotides match TRBD2. The V gene end was trimmed by 0 bases and the J gene end by 7 bases; junction bases not matched to a gene: 4. The CDR3 contains 16 residues. Germline V lookup: CDR1 MNHEY, CDR2 SVGAGI. As DNA, the CDR3 is TGTGCCAGCAGTTACTCGGCTAGCGGGGGGGTTAATGAGCAGTTCTTC. Its translation is CASSYSASGGVNEQFF.

The table lists this clonotype with a few counts. The V and J genes are TRBV12-3 or TRBV12-4 and TRBJ2-6; D gene ambiguous. The CDR3 contains 13 residues. With 0 bases removed from V and 3 bases from J, the gap between germline ends came to 0 bases. CDR3 region: CASSLAGANVLTF. The CDR3 DNA reads TGTGCCAGCAGTTTAGCTGGGGCCAACGTCCTGACTTTC.

This clonotype was detected ten times or more. V gene TRBV7-2 combines with J gene TRBJ2-7; TRBD1 agrees at 7 bases. This CDR3 contains 14 residues. In germline, CDR1 is SGHTA, CDR2 FQGNSA. Trimming took 5 bases from V and 2 from J; bases not matched to a gene: 6. CDR3: CASSDRVKTYEQYF. The CDR3 coding sequence is TGTGCCAGCAGCGACAGGGTTAAGACCTACGAGCAGTACTTC.